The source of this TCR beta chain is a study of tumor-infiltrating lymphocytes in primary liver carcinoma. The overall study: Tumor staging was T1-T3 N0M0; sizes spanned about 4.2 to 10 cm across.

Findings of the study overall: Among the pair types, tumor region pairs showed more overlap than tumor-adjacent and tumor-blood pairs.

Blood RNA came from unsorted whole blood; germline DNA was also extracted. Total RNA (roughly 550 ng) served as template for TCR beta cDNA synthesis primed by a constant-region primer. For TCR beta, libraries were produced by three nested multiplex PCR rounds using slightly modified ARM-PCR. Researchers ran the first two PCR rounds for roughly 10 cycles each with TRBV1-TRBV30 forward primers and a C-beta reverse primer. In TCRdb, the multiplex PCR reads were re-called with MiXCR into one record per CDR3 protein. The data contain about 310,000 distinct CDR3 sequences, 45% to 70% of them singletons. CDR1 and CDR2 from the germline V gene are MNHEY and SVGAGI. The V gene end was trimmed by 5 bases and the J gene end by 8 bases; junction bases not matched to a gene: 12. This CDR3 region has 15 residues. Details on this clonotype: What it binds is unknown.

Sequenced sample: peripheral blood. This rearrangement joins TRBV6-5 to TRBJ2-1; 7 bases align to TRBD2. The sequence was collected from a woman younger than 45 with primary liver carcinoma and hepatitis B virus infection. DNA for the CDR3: TGTGCCAGCAGTAGAGCCCGGGACTACGGGGATGAGCAGTTCTTC. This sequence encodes CASSRARDYGDEQFF.